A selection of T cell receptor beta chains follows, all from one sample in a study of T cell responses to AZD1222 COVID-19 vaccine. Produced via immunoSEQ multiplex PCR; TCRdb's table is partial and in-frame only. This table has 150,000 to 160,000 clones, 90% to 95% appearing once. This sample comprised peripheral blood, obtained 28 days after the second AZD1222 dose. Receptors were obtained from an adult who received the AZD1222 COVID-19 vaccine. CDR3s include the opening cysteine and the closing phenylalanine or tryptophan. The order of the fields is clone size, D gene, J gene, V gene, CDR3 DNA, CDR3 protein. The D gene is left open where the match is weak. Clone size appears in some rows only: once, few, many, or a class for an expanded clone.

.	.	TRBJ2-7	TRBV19	TGTGCCAGTAGTATTATCGGGGAACTCGGGTGGAGCGAGCAGTACTTC	CASSIIGELGWSEQYF
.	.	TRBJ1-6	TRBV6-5	TGTGCCAGCAGTTACACCAGGCGTTCACCCCTCCACTTT	CASSYTRRSPLHF
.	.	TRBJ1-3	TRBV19	TGTGCCAGTAGCCTAGCTATAACAGGGAAGAACCGAAACACCATATATTTT	CASSLAITGKNRNTIYF
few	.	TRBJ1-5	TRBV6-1	TGTGCCAGCAGTGAGGCCGATTATAGCAATCAGCCCCAGCATTTT	CASSEADYSNQPQHF
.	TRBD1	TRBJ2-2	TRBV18	TGTGCCAGCTCACCACGTCTGGGACAGGGGACCGGGGAGCTGTTTTTT	CASSPRLGQGTGELFF
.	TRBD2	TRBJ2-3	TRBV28	TGTGCCAGCAGTCTCCTAGCGGGAGAGGGCGGAGATACGCAGTATTTT	CASSLLAGEGGDTQYF
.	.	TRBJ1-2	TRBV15	TGTGCCACCTCCGAGCGGGGGGGCGATGGCTACACCTTC	CATSERGGDGYTF
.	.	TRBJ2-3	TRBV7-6	TGTGCCAGCAGCAATAGACGGGCCCCAAACACAGATACGCAGTATTTT	CASSNRRAPNTDTQYF
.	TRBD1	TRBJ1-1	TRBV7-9	TGTGCCAGCAGCTTAGCGCTGGGACAGACGGCTGAAGCTTTCTTT	CASSLALGQTAEAFF
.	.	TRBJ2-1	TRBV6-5	TGTGCCAGCAGTTACGGCAACAATGAGCAGTTCTTC	CASSYGNNEQFF
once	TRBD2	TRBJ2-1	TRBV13	TGTGCCAGCAGCTTTGTGGGGACTACTCGCCAGTTCTTC	CASSFVGTTRQFF
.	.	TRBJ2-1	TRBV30	TGTGCCTGGAGTACTAGCTCCTCCTACAATGAGCAGTTCTTC	CAWSTSSSYNEQFF
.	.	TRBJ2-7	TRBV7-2	TGTGCCAGCAGCCCCTTTACTAGCTTCTCCTACGAGCAGTACTTC	CASSPFTSFSYEQYF
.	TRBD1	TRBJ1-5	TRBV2	TGTGCCAGCAGGGATCAGACAGGGGTAGGCAATCAGCCCCAGCATTTT	CASRDQTGVGNQPQHF
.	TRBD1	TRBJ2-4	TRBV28	TGTGCCAGCAGTTTCCGGGACAGGGCGAACATTCAGTACTTC	CASSFRDRANIQYF
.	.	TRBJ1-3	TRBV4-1	TGCGCCAGCAGCCACCCAGGAGCTCAATCTGGAAACACCATATATTTT	CASSHPGAQSGNTIYF
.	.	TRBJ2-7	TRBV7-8	TGTGCCAGCAGCTTAGATGTGGACGTCAGCTACGAGCAGTACTTC	CASSLDVDVSYEQYF
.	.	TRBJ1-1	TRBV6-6	TGTGCCAGCAGGAACACTGAAGCTTTCTTT	CASRNTEAFF
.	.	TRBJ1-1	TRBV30	TGTGCCTGGAGTGCGGGACACCTGAACACTGAAGCTTTCTTT	CAWSAGHLNTEAFF
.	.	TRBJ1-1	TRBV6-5	TGTGCCAGCCGAGGCGGGGTCATGAACACTGAAGCTTTCTTT	CASRGGVMNTEAFF
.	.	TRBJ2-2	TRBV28	TGTGCCAGCAGTCGACGAGATACCACCGGGGAGCTGTTTTTT	CASSRRDTTGELFF
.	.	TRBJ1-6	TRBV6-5	TGTGCCAGCTCCGGAAATTCACCCCTCCACTTT	CASSGNSPLHF
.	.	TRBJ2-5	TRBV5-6	TGTGCCAGTGGGACGGCAGGGGAGACCCAGTACTTC	CASGTAGETQYF